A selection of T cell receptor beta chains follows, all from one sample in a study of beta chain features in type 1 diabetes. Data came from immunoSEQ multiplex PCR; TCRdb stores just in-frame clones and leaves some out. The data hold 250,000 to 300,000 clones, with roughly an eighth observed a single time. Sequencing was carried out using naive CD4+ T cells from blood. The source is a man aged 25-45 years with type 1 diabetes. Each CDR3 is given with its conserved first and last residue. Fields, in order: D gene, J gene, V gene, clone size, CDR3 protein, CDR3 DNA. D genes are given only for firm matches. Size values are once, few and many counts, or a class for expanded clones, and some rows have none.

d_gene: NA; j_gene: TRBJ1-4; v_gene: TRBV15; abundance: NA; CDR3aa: CATSRDGQSEKLFF; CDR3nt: TGTGCCACCAGCAGAGACGGTCAAAGTGAAAAACTGTTTTTT
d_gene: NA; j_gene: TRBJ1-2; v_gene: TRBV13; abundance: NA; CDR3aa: CASSRSGYGYTF; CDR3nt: TGTGCCAGCAGCCGCTCGGGGTATGGCTACACCTTC
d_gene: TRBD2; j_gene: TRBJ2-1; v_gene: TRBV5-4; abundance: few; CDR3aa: CASSSRLAGDNEQFF; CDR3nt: TGTGCCAGCAGCTCCCGATTAGCGGGAGACAATGAGCAGTTCTTC
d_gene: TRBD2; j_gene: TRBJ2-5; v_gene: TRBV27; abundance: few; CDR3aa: CASSSSGRETQYF; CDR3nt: TGTGCCAGCAGTTCCAGCGGGAGAGAGACCCAGTACTTC
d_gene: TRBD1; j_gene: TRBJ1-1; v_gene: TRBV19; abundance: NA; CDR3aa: CASRRTGNTEAFF; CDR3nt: TGTGCCAGTCGCAGGACAGGGAACACTGAAGCTTTCTTT
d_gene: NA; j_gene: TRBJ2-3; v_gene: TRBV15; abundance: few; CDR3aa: CATSVGTVEDTQYF; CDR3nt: TGTGCCACCAGCGTAGGGACTGTGGAAGATACGCAGTATTTT
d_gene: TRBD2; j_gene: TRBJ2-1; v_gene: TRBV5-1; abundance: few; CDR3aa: CASSFSTSGRSNEQFF; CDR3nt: TGCGCCAGCAGCTTCTCGACTAGCGGAAGATCCAATGAGCAGTTCTTC
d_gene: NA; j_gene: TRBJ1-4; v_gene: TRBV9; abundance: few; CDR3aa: CASSGGITNEKLFF; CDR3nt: TGTGCCAGCAGCGGAGGGATTACTAATGAAAAACTGTTTTTT
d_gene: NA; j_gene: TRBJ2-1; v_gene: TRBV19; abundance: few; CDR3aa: CASRPRSRHEQFF; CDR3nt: TGTGCCAGTAGGCCCCGGTCTAGACATGAGCAGTTCTTC
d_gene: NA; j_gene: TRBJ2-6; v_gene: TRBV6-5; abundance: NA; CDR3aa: CASTSQGSGANVLTF; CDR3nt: TGTGCCAGCACCTCACAGGGAAGCGGGGCCAACGTCCTGACTTTC
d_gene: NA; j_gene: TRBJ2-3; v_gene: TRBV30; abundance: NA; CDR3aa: CAWSRSDTQYF; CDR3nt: TGTGCCTGGAGTCGGTCAGATACGCAGTATTTT
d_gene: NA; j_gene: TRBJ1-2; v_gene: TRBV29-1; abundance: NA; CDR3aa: CSVRQNGYTF; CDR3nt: TGCAGCGTCCGACAGAATGGCTACACCTTC
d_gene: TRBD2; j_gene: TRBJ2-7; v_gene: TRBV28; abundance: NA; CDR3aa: CASSLSGTSGSYEQYF; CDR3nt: TGTGCCAGCAGTTTATCCGGGACTAGCGGCTCCTACGAGCAGTACTTC
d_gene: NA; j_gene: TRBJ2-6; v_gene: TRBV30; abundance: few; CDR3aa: CACPRTTATGANVLTF; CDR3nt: TGTGCCTGCCCCAGGACGACAGCAACAGGGGCCAACGTCCTGACTTTC
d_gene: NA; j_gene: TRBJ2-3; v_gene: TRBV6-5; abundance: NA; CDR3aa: CASSGRRTDTQYF; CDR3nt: TGTGCCAGCAGCGGGAGACGCACAGATACGCAGTATTTT
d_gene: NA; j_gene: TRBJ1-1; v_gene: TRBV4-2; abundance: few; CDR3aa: CASSQVPGRSEAFF; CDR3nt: TGTGCCAGCAGCCAAGTTCCAGGTCGATCAGAAGCTTTCTTT
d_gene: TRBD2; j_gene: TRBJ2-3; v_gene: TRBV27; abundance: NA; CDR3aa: CASSRLAGGYSTQYF; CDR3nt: TGTGCCAGCAGCCGACTAGCGGGAGGGTACTCAACGCAGTATTTT
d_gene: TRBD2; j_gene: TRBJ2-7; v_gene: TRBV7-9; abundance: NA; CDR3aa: CASSAGTSGSEQYF; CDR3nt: TGTGCCAGCAGCGCCGGGACTAGCGGGAGCGAGCAGTACTTC
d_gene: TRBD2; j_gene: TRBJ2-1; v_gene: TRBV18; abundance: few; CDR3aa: CASSPGRTRERSYNEQFF; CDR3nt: TGTGCCAGCTCACCAGGTAGGACTAGAGAGCGGTCCTACAATGAGCAGTTCTTC
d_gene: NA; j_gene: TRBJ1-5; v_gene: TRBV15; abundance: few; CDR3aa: CATSVGLQPQHF; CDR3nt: TGTGCCACCTCTGTCGGGTTGCAGCCCCAGCATTTT
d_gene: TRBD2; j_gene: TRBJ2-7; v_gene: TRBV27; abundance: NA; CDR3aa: CASSLFLADYEQYF; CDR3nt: TGTGCCAGCAGTTTGTTCCTAGCGGACTACGAGCAGTACTTC
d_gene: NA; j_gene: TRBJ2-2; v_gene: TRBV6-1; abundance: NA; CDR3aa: CASSGLSTGELFF; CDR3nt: TGTGCCAGCAGTGGGCTTTCCACCGGGGAGCTGTTTTTT
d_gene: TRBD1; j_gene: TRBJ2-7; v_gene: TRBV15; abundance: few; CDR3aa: CATSGTGQPDGYEQYF; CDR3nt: TGTGCCACCAGCGGGACGGGACAGCCTGACGGCTACGAGCAGTACTTC
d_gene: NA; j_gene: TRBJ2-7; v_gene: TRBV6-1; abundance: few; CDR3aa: CASSDSFSYEQYF; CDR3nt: TGTGCCAGCAGTGACAGTTTTTCCTACGAGCAGTACTTC
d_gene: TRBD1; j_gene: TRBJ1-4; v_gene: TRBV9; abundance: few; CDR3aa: CASSVGQLNEKLFF; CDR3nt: TGTGCCAGCAGCGTGGGACAGCTTAATGAAAAACTGTTTTTT
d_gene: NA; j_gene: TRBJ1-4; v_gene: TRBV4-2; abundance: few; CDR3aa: CASSQDSYRSPRGGLFF; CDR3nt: TGTGCCAGCAGCCAAGATAGTTACAGATCCCCCCGGGGTGGACTGTTTTTT
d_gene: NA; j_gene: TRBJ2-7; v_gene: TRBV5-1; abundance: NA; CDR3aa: CASSFTGTYEQYF; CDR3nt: TGCGCCAGCAGCTTCACGGGGACCTACGAGCAGTACTTC
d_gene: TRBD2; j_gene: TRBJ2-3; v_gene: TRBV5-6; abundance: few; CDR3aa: CASSLGLADTDTQYF; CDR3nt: TGTGCCAGCAGCTTGGGGCTAGCGGACACAGATACGCAGTATTTT
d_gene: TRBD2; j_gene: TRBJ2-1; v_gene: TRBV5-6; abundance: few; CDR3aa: CASSLLATSGISEQFF; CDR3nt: TGTGCCAGCAGCTTGCTCGCGACTAGCGGGATTAGTGAGCAGTTCTTC
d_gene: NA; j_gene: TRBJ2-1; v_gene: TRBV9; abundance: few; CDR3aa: CASSVGETLVLFF; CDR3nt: TGTGCCAGCAGCGTAGGGGAGACTCTCGTGCTGTTCTTC
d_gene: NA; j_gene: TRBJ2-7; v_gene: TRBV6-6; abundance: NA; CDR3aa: CASRGSDTTVTYNF; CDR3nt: TGTGCCAGCAGGGGCTCAGATACGACAGTCACCTATAACTTC
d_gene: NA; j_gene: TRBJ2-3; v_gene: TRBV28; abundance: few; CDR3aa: CASSLSGDTQYF; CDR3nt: TGTGCCAGCAGTTTATCGGGGGATACGCAGTATTTT